One sample yielded the 20 T cell receptor beta chains listed below, sequenced in a study of cytomegalovirus exposure and HLA in healthy donors. Sequencing used immunoSEQ multiplex PCR; TCRdb keeps in-frame clones, though not all of them. The sample records a few hundred thousand clones, roughly 89% being singletons. Sequenced sample: PBMCs. These receptor sequences come from a woman aged 18-30 years in good health and CMV-seronegative.

The genes are TRBV28 and TRBJ2-7, with 10 bases matching TRBD1. Germline V gene lookup returns CDR1 MDHEN and CDR2 SYDVKM. The CDR3 totals 12 residues. The trim removed 6 bases at V and 11 bases at J, leaving 7 bases unmatched. The CDR3 DNA reads TGTGCCAGCAGACTAGGGACAGGGGACAAGTACTTC. The encoded protein is CASRLGTGDKYF.

Only one count was recorded for this clone. J is TRBJ2-1 and V is TRBV27, with 11 bases identical to TRBD1. Germline V gene sequence: CDR1 MNHEY, CDR2 SMNVEV (reference sequence). The CDR3 totals 15 residues. The J segment lost 9 bases and the V segment lost 2 bases, leaving 6 bases of the junction unmatched. The CDR3 is CASSLMGTGGTEQFF. CDR3 nucleotide sequence: TGTGCCAGCAGTTTAATGGGGACAGGGGGGACTGAGCAGTTCTTC.

The rearrangement links TRBV5-1 to TRBJ2-2; TRBD2 agrees at 10 bases. V lost 4 bases to trimming and J lost 7 bases; unmatched junction nucleotides: 10. The CDR3 covers 16 residues. CDR1 is SGHRS, CDR2 YFSETQ, per germline. CDR3 loop: CASSVAGGSDGGELFF. Here the CDR3 DNA reads TGCGCCAGCAGCGTAGCGGGGGGTAGCGACGGCGGGGAGCTGTTTTTT. The whole variable domain, filled in from reference TRBV5-1 and TRBJ2-2, reads KAGVTQTPRYLIKTRGQQVTLSCSPISGHRSVSWYQQTPGQGLQFLFEYFSETQRNKGNFPGRFSGRQFSNSRSEMNVSTLELGDSALYLCASSVAGGSDGGELFFGEGSRLTVL.

V gene TRBV7-2 combines with J gene TRBJ2-3; TRBD1 is a possible D gene (5 bases). Germline V lookup: CDR1 SGHTA, CDR2 FQGNSA. The V end was cut by 4 bases, the J end by 3 bases, with 11 bases between. CDR3 length: 14 residues. This CDR3 is CASSYGKGTDTQYF. In DNA, the CDR3 is TGTGCCAGCAGCTATGGAAAGGGGACAGATACGCAGTATTTT.

V gene TRBV13 combines with J gene TRBJ1-1; D is perhaps TRBD1 (6 bases). Germline V gene sequence: CDR1 PRHDT, CDR2 FYEKMQ (reference sequence). The V gene lost 5 bases and the J gene lost 5 bases, with 18 bases spanning the gap. CDR3 size: 15 residues. CDR3 in amino acids: CASSRKGGKSTEAFF. Written as DNA, the CDR3 is TGTGCCAGCAGCAGAAAGGGGGGGAAGAGTACTGAAGCTTTCTTT.

This clone was seen only a few times. The rearrangement uses TRBV4-1 and TRBJ1-6; tentative D call: TRBD1 (5 bases). Germline V lookup: CDR1 MGHRA, CDR2 YSYEKL. V was trimmed by 3 bases and J by 9 bases, leaving 12 bases between them. The CDR3 is 14 residues long. CDR3 nucleotides: TGCGCCAGCAGCCACCAGGGCGACGGTTCACCCCTCCACTTT. Encoded protein: CASSHQGDGSPLHF.

V and J are TRBV18 and TRBJ1-4; D might be TRBD1 (6 bases). The V and J ends lost 4 bases and 5 bases respectively, with 8 bases between them. The CDR3 extends over 13 amino acids. Germline-derived CDR1 and CDR2 are KGHSH and LQKENI. CDR3 region: CASSRTENEKLFF. The CDR3 DNA reads TGTGCCAGCTCACGGACAGAAAATGAAAAACTGTTTTTT.

V gene TRBV4-2 combines with J gene TRBJ1-1; no firm D call. There are 14 residues in the CDR3. V dropped 4 bases and J dropped 7 bases, with 16 bases sitting between them. Germline CDR1 and CDR2: LGHNA and YNFKEQ. The CDR3 region has the DNA TGTGCCAGCAGCCGGAACGGAGATATCGGTGAAGCTTTCTTT. Translated: CASSRNGDIGEAFF.

The chain recombines TRBV10-1 with TRBJ2-7, with 13 bases aligning to TRBD2. J lost 3 bases, V lost 7 bases, and 6 bases had no gene match. The CDR3 is made up of 15 amino acids. Germline V gives CDR1 WNHNN, CDR2 SYGVQD (reference sequence). Here the CDR3 reads CASILAGGPSYEQYF. The CDR3 DNA follows: TGCGCCAGCATACTAGCGGGAGGGCCGAGCTACGAGCAGTACTTC.

This sequence joins TRBV27 and TRBJ2-3, with TRBD2 matching over 9 bases. Germline CDR1 MNHEY, CDR2 SMNVEV (reference sequence). The V segment lost 5 bases and the J segment 0 bases; nucleotides outside the gene matches: 6. There are 16 residues in the CDR3. CDR3 nucleotides: TGTGCCAGCAGTAAAGAGCGGGAGGCTAGCACAGATACGCAGTATTTT. It codes for CASSKEREASTDTQYF.

The chain has TRBV19 and TRBJ1-5, with D maybe TRBD1 (6 bases). Trimming pared 3 bases from V and 0 bases from J, leaving 18 bases between. Germline V lookup: CDR1 LNHDA, CDR2 SQIVND (reference sequence). The CDR3 runs 18 residues. DNA of the CDR3: TGTGCCAGTAGTATTCTATTTGAGGGGGTCAATAGCAATCAGCCCCAGCATTTT. It specifies CASSILFEGVNSNQPQHF.

The chain uses TRBV28 and TRBJ2-5, with 11 bases identical to TRBD2. V shed 0 bases, J shed 0 bases, and the junction held 15 bases outside the gene matches. Germline V gene lookup returns CDR1 MDHEN and CDR2 SYDVKM. This CDR3 spans 21 amino acids. Written as DNA, the CDR3 is TGTGCCAGCAGTTTATGGTGGAAAAGTAGCGGGAGGGCTTTGTACCAAGAGACCCAGTACTTC. Amino acids: CASSLWWKSSGRALYQETQYF.

The chain employs TRBV5-4 and TRBJ2-2, with D maybe TRBD1 (6 bases). V was shortened by 2 bases and J by 3 bases, with 14 bases between the two germline ends. The CDR3 length is 16 residues. Germline lookup yields CDR1 SGHNT and CDR2 YYREEE (reference sequence). CDR3 sequence reads: CASSFRGTFHTGELFF. The CDR3 coding sequence is TGTGCCAGCAGCTTTAGGGGGACCTTCCACACCGGGGAGCTGTTTTTT.

The chain has TRBV28 and TRBJ2-1; 8 positions agree with TRBD2. V dropped 6 bases and J dropped 6; count of bases not matched to a gene: 10. The CDR3 contains 15 residues. The germline gives CDR1 MDHEN, CDR2 SYDVKM. The DNA of the CDR3 is TGTGCCAGCAGCCGAACTAGCGGTCCCCTCAATGAGCAGTTCTTC. Protein sequence: CASSRTSGPLNEQFF.

V is TRBV10-1 and J is TRBJ2-5; D possibly corresponds to TRBD2 (6 bases). Between the trimmed V and J ends, which lost 6 bases and 2 bases, there was a span of 10 bases. This CDR3 contains 13 residues. The germline gives CDR1 WNHNN, CDR2 SYGVQD (reference sequence). CDR3 DNA sequence: TGCGCCAGCAGGGGTAGCGGACAAGAGACCCAGTACTTC. As protein: CASRGSGQETQYF.

The rearrangement uses TRBV2 and TRBJ1-5; D remains ambiguous. V lost 7 bases and J 5 bases, leaving 24 bases between the germline ends. This CDR3 region has 17 residues. The germline V gene encodes CDR1 SNHLY and CDR2 FYNNEI. In DNA, the CDR3 is TGTGCCAGCACCCGCCTGAGAGAATTCCGGGGTCATCAGCCCCAGCATTTT. Amino acid sequence: CASTRLREFRGHQPQHF.

The rearrangement links TRBV4-1 to TRBJ2-3; D not certain. There are 19 residues in the CDR3. The V gene lost 0 bases and the J gene lost 0 bases, with 19 bases spanning the gap. Germline-derived CDR1 and CDR2 are MGHRA and YSYEKL. The CDR3 spells CASSQERRMYVSSTDTQYF. In DNA form, the CDR3 reads TGCGCCAGCAGCCAAGAAAGGCGGATGTACGTCTCTAGCACAGATACGCAGTATTTT.

The chain carries TRBV18 and TRBJ1-1, with 7 bases fitting TRBD1. The CDR3 is made up of 14 amino acids. Germline loops: CDR1 KGHSH, CDR2 LQKENI. Unmatched junction bases numbered 7, after V lost 4 bases and J lost 5 bases. In nucleotides, the CDR3 is TGTGCCAGCTCACTCAAGACAGGGAAAACTGAAGCTTTCTTT. Protein: CASSLKTGKTEAFF. Variable domain in full (rest from reference TRBV18 and TRBJ1-1): NAGVMQNPRHLVRRRGQEARLRCSPMKGHSHVYWYRQLPEEGLKFMVYLQKENIIDESGMPKERFSAEFPKEGPSILRIQQVVRGDSAAYFCASSLKTGKTEAFFGQGTRLTVV.

The gene calls are TRBV7-9 and TRBJ2-7, with TRBD2 matching 10 bases. CDR3 length: 16 residues. CDR1 and CDR2 (germline): SEHNR, FQNEAQ (reference sequence). The V segment lost 5 bases and the J segment 4 bases; nucleotides outside the gene matches: 11. The CDR3 DNA reads TGTGCCAGCAGCCCTGATCGGACTAGCGGATCATACGAGCAGTACTTC. Amino acids: CASSPDRTSGSYEQYF.

The chain joins TRBV9 to TRBJ2-3; a weak D match, TRBD2 (6 bases). The CDR3 is 18 residues long. Germline V gene lookup returns CDR1 SGDLS and CDR2 YYNGEE. Trimming pared 0 bases from V and 0 bases from J, leaving 17 bases between. The CDR3 DNA sequence: TGTGCCAGCAGCGTAGCTGGGGTAGGGACTGGGAGCACAGATACGCAGTATTTT. Protein: CASSVAGVGTGSTDTQYF. Together with reference TRBV9 and TRBJ2-3, the CDR3 gives the full variable domain: DSGVTQTPKHLITATGQRVTLRCSPRSGDLSVYWYQQSLDQGLQFLIQYYNGEERAKGNILERFSAQQFPDLHSELNLSSLELGDSALYFCASSVAGVGTGSTDTQYFGPGTRLTVL.